This T cell receptor beta chain was captured by sequencing in a study of T cells in Graves' hyperthyroidism and ophthalmopathy. Broader study findings: In the analysis, a 13 V-J model separated ophthalmopathy from stable hyperthyroidism.

Between the trimmed V and J ends, which lost 2 bases and 2 bases, there was a span of 13 bases. The germline V gene encodes CDR1 SEHNR and CDR2 FQNEAQ (reference sequence). The CDR3 loop spans 15 amino acids. The authors took PBMCs from about 9.5 ml fresh peripheral blood. This clonotype was recorded many times. The antigen remains undetermined. Regions amplified from RNA transcripts were the TCR beta CDR3 regions. Primed by the HTBI set, a first-round RT-PCR was run on the TCR CDR3. TCRdb processed the multiplex PCR reads anew with MiXCR; each CDR3 protein has one entry. Of 640,000 or so distinct CDR3 sequences in the sample, under 15% were seen once.

This TCR was recovered from a woman aged 40 to 50 with Graves' ophthalmopathy. The chain recombines TRBV7-9 with TRBJ2-7, with a possible D match to TRBD1 (5 bases). The source material was blood. The CDR3 loop reads CASSLSRAPTYEQYF. The CDR3 bases are TGTGCCAGCAGCTTATCCAGGGCACCCACCTACGAGCAGTACTTC.